This T cell receptor beta chain stems from a study of regulatory T cells in long-lasting Graves disease. With iRepertoire HTBI primers and Arm-PCR of CDR3 regions, TCR beta libraries were built. From the multiplex PCR reads, TCRdb called clonotypes with MiXCR, one entry per CDR3 protein. Among approximately 350,000 distinct CDR3 sequences listed, around 15% were seen once. V was pared by 7 bases and J by 2 bases, with 14 bases between. From germline, CDR1 is LNHDA and CDR2 SQIVND (reference sequence). CDR3 length equals 15 residues. Sample time point: newly diagnosed GD, antithyroid drugs for less than 3 months. Isolated PBMC RNA provided the starting material for the TCR library. These data also formed part of another study, on T cells in Graves' hyperthyroidism and ophthalmopathy. As reported in that work: Hyperthyroidism in the patients, aged 18 to 65, was newly diagnosed and under 2 months in duration. Stable hyperthyroidism and ophthalmopathy were separated using 13 V-J signatures.

This sample comprised peripheral blood mononuclear cells (PBMCs), obtained at new diagnosis, from a patient treated with antithyroid drugs. The chain carries TRBV19 and TRBJ2-2; no definite D call. The sequence came from a man in his forties with Graves disease. In DNA form, the CDR3 reads TGTGCCAGTACCATCAGGCCAGGAAACACCGGGGAGCTGTTTTTT. This gives the protein CASTIRPGNTGELFF.